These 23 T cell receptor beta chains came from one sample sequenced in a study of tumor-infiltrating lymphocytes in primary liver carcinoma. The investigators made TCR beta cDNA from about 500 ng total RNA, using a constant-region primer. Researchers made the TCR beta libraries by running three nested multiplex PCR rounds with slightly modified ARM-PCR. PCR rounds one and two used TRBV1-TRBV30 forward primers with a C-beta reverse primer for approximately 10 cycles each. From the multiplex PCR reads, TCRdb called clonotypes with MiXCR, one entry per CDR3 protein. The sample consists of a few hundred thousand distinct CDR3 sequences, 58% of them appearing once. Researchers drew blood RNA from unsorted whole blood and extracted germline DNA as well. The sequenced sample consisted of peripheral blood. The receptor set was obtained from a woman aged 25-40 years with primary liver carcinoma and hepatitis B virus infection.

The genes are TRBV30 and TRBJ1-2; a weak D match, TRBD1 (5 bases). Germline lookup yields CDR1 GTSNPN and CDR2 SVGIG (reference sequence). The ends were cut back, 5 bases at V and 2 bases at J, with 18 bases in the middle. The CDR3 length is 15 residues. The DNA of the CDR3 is TGTGCCTGGCTACCCCCGTCTCGACAGAACTATGGCTACACCTTC. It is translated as CAWLPPSRQNYGYTF.

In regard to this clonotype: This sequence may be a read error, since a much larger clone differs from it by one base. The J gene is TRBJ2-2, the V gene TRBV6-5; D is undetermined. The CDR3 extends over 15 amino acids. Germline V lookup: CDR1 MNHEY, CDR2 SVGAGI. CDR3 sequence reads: CVSSYLAPGTGELFF. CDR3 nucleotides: TGTGTCAGCAGTTATTTAGCTCCGGGCACCGGGGAGCTGTTTTTT.

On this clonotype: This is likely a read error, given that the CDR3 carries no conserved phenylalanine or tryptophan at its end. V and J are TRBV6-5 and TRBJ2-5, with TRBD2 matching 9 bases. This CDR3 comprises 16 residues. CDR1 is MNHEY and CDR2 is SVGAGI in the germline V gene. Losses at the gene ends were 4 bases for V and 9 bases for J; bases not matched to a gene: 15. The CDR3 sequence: CASSSNGIAGVQAQYS. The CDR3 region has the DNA TGTGCCAGCAGTTCGAACGGGATAGCGGGAGTTCAGGCCCAGTACTCC.

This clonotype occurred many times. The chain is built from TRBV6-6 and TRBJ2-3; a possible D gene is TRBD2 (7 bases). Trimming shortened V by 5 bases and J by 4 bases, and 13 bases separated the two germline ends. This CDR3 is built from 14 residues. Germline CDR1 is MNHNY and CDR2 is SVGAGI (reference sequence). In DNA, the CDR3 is TGTGCCAGCAGTAGGGGGGAGGGCCCAGATACGCAGTATTTT. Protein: CASSRGEGPDTQYF.

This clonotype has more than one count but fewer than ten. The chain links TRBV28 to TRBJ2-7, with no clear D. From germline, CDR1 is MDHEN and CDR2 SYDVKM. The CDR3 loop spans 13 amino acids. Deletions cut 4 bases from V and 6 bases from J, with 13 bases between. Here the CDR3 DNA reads TGTGCCAGCAGTTCCCTCCCTAACCGCGAGCAGTACTTC. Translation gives CASSSLPNREQYF.

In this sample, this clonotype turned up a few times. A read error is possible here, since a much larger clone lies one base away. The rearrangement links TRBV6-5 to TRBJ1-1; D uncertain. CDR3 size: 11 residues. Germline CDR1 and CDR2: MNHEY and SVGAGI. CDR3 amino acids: CASGYGVEAFF. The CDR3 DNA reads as TGTGCCAGCGGTTACGGAGTTGAAGCTTTCTTT.

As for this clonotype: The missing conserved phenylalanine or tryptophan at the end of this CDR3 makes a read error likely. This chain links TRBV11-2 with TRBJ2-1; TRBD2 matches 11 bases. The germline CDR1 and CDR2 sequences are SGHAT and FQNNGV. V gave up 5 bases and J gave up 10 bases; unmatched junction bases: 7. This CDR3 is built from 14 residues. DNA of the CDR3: TGTGCCAGCAGCCGGACTAGCGGGCCCTACGAGCAGTTCCTC. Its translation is CASSRTSGPYEQFL.

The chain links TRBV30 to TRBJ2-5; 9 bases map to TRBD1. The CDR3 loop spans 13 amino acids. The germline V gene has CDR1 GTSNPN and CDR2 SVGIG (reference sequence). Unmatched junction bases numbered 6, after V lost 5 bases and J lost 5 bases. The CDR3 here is CAWAGQGLETQYF. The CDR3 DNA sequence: TGTGCCTGGGCGGGACAGGGCCTTGAGACCCAGTACTTC.

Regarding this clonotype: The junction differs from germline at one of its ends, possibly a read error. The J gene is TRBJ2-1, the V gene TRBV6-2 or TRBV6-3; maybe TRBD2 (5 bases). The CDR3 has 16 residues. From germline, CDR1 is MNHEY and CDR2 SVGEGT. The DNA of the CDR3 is TGTGCCAGCACTTACCCCCGGCTAGCAGATTACAATGAGCAGTTCTTC. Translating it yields CASTYPRLADYNEQFF.

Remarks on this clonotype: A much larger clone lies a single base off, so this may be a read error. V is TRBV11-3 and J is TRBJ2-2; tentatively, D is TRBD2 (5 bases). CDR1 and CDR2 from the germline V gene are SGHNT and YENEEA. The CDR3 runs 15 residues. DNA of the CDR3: TGTGCCAGCAGCCCCCCCATATCGAACACCGGGGAGCTGTTATTT. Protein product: CASSPPISNTGELLF.

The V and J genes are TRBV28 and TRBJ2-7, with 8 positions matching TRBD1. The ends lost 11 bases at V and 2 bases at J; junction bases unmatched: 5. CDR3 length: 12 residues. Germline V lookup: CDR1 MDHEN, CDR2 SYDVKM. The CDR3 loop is CAASTGAYEQYF. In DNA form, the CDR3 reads TGTGCCGCCTCGACAGGGGCCTACGAGCAGTACTTC.

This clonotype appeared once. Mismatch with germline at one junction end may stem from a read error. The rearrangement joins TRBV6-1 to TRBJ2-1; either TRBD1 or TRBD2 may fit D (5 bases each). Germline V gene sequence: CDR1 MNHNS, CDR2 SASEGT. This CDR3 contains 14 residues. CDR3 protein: CVSRDGGSYNEQFF. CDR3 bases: TGTGTCAGCAGGGACGGAGGCTCCTACAATGAGCAGTTCTTC.

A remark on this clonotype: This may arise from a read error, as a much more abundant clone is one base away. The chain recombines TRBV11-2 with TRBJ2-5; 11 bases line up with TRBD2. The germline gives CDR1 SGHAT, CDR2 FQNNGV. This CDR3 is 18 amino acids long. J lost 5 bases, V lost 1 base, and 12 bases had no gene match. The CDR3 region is CASSLVALAGVREETQYF. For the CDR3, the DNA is TGTGCCAGCAGCTTAGTGGCACTAGCGGGAGTGAGGGAGGAGACCCAGTACTTC.

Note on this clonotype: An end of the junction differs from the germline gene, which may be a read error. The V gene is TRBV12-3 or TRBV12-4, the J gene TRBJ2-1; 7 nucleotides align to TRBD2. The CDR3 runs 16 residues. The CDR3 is CASNPLPAGVVNEQLF. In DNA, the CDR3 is TGTGCCAGCAATCCCCTCCCGGCGGGAGTAGTCAATGAGCAGCTCTTC.

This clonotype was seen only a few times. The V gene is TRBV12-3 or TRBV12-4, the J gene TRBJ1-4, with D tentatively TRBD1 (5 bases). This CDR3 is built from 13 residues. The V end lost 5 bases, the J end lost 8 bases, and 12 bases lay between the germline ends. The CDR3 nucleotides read TGTGCCAGCAGTGGGGCCAAGGGGGAAAAACTGTTTTTT. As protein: CASSGAKGEKLFF.

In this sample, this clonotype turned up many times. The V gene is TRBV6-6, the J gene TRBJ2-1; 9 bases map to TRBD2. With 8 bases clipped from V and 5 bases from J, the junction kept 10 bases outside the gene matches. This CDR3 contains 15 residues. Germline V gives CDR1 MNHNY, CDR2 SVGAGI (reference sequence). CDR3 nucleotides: TGTGCCAGCTTACAACGGACTAGCGCGAACAATGAGCAGTTCTTC. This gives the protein CASLQRTSANNEQFF.

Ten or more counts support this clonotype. CDR3 bases: TGTGCCAGCCTCCGACAGGGGAGAGGCGAGCAGTACTTC. Translating it yields CASLRQGRGEQYF. The V call is TRBV6-1, the J call TRBJ2-7; TRBD1 matches 8 bases. Germline values: CDR1 MNHNS, CDR2 SASEGT. There are 13 residues in the CDR3. Trimming removed 8 bases from V and 6 bases from J; junction bases left unmatched: 9.

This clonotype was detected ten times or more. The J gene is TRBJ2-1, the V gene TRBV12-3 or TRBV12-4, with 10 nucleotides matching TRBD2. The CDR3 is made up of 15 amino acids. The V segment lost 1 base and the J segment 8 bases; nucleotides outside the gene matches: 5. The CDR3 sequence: CASSLGTSGTDEQFF. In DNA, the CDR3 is TGTGCCAGCAGTTTAGGTACTAGCGGGACGGATGAGCAGTTCTTC.

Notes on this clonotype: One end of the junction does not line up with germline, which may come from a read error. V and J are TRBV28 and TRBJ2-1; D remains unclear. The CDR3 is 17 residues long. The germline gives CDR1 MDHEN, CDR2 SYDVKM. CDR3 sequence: CASSSTLLVSSYNEQFF. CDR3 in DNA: TGTGCCAGTAGTTCTACCCTCCTAGTCAGCTCCTACAATGAGCAGTTCTTC. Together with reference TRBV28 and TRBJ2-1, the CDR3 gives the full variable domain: DVKVTQSSRYLVKRTGEKVFLECVQDMDHENMFWYRQDPGLGLRLIYFSYDVKMKEKGDIPEGYSVSREKKERFSLILESASTNQTSMYLCASSSTLLVSSYNEQFFGPGTRLTVL.

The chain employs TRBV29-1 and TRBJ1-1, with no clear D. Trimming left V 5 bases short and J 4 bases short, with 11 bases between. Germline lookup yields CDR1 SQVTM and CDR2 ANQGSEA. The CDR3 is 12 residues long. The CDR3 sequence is CSVLYPGTEAFF. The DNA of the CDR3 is TGCAGCGTTCTATACCCCGGCACTGAAGCTTTCTTT.

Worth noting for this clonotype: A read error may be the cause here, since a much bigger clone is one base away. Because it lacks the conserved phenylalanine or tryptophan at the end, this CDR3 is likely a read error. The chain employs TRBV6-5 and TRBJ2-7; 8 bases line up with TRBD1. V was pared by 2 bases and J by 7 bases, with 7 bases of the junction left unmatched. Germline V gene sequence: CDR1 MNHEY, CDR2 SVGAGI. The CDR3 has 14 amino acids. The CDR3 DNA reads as TGTGCCAGCAGTTACAACCAGGGGGCGCGGGAGCAGTACTAC. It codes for CASSYNQGAREQYY.

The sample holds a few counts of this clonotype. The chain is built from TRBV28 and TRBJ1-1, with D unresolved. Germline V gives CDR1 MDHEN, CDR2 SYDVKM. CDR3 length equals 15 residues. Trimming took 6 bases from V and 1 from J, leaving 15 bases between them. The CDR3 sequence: CASSLVGGPNTEAFF. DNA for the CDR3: TGTGCCAGCAGCCTCGTCGGAGGGCCGAACACTGAAGCTTTCTTT.

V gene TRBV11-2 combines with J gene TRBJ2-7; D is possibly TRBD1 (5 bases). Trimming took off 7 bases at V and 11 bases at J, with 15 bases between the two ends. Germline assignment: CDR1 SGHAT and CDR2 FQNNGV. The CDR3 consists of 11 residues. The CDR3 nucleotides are TGTGCCAGCACAAAAGGGGTTGAGAAGTACTTC. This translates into CASTKGVEKYF.